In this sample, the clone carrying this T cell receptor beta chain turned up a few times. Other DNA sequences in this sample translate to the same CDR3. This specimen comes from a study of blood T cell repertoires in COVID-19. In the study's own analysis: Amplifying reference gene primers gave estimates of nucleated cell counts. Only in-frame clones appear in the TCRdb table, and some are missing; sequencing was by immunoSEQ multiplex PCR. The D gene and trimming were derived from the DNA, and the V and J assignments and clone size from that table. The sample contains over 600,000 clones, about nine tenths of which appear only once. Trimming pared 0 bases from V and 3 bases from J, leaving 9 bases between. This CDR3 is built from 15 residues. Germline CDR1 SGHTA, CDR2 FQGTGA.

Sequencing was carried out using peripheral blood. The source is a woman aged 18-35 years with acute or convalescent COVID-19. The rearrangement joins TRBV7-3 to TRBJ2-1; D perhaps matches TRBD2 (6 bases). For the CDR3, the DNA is TGTGCCAGCAGCTTAACCGGGGGTAGCTACAATGAGCAGTTCTTC. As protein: CASSLTGGSYNEQFF.